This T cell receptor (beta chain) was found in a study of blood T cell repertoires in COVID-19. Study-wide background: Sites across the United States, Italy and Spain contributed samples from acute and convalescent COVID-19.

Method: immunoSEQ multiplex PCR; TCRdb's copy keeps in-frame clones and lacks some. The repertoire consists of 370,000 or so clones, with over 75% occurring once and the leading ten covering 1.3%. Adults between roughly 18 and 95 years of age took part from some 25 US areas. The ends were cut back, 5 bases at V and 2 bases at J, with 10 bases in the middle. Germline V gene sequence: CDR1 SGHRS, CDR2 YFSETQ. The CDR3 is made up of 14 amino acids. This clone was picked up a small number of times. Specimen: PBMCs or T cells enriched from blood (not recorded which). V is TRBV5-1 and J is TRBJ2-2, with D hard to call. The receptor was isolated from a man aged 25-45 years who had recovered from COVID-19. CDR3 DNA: TGCGCCAGCAGTAACATACTAAACACCGGGGAGCTGTTTTTT. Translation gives CASSNILNTGELFF.